A single sample gave rise to the 3 T cell receptor beta chains below, sequenced in a study of CXCR3-negative and CXCR3-positive naive CD8 T cells. Study outcomes and limitations: Comparison of naive cells showed more hydrophobic TRB CDR3s in CXCR3-positive than in CXCR3-negative naive cells.

The TRB cDNA libraries were prepared by 5' RACE with UMI labels. Following a re-call of the 5' RACE reads, TCRdb has one entry per CDR3 protein and lacks DNA. With 50,000 to 70,000 distinct CDR3 sequences in the sample, the ten largest clones hold around 0.5%. No antigen has been assigned to these receptors. Sample: naive CXCR3+ CD8+ T cells from blood. The subset here: CD45RO-CCR7+CD27+CD95- naive CD8+ T cells expressing CXCR3 (TNR3+). These receptors originate from a human donor in good health. Some clones in this sample may be carry-over from other donors' samples.

The V and J genes are TRBV19 and TRBJ1-5; TCRdb names TRBD1, which stays unverified in the absence of DNA. The CDR3 loop spans 15 amino acids. Germline V gene sequence: CDR1 LNHDA, CDR2 SQIVND (reference sequence). This CDR3 reads CASSTDRGTNQPQHF.

This chain joins TRBV20-1 and TRBJ1-2; no DNA is available, so the TRBD1 call from TCRdb remains unchecked. Germline CDR1 reads DFQATT; CDR2 reads SNEGSKA (reference sequence). The CDR3 sequence is 16 residues long. The CDR3 is CSARDTWGSLAYGYTF.

The CDR3: CASTLRVNQPQHF. The rearrangement joins TRBV12-3 or TRBV12-4 to TRBJ1-5. The CDR3 extends over 13 amino acids.